Listed below are T cell receptor beta chains from one sample, sequenced in a study of T cell responses to AZD1222 COVID-19 vaccine. Clones were sequenced by immunoSEQ multiplex PCR, and TCRdb holds only the in-frame ones, with some missing. The repertoire holds around 160,000 clones, with about 90% as singletons. Sequencing was performed on peripheral blood, taken on day 0 of AZD1222 vaccination. The receptors derive from an adult in good health. Each CDR3 is given with its conserved first and last residue. Fields, in order: D gene, clone size, J gene, V gene, CDR3 protein, CDR3 DNA. D genes are given only for firm matches. For some rows the clone size is stated as once, few or many, or as a class when expanded; others skip it.

d_gene: .
abundance: .
j_gene: TRBJ2-1
v_gene: TRBV7-2
CDR3aa: CASSPAAGVYNEQFF
CDR3nt: TGTGCCAGCAGCCCGGCCGCCGGGGTCTACAATGAGCAGTTCTTC

d_gene: .
abundance: once
j_gene: TRBJ2-7
v_gene: TRBV27
CDR3aa: CASRDHRRSEQYF
CDR3nt: TGTGCCAGCAGGGACCACCGCCGATCCGAGCAGTACTTC

d_gene: .
abundance: .
j_gene: TRBJ1-2
v_gene: TRBV11-2
CDR3aa: CASSLARGGNYGYTF
CDR3nt: TGTGCCAGCAGCCTGGCCAGGGGAGGAAACTATGGCTACACCTTC

d_gene: .
abundance: .
j_gene: TRBJ2-2
v_gene: TRBV27
CDR3aa: CASSLAITGELFF
CDR3nt: TGTGCCAGCAGTTTAGCGATCACCGGGGAGCTGTTTTTT

d_gene: TRBD1
abundance: few
j_gene: TRBJ1-6
v_gene: TRBV4-3
CDR3aa: CASSQSGQSYSPLHF
CDR3nt: TGCGCCAGCAGCCAGTCGGGACAGTCATATTCACCCCTCCACTTT

d_gene: .
abundance: .
j_gene: TRBJ2-2
v_gene: TRBV7-9
CDR3aa: CAILRRNTGELFF
CDR3nt: TGTGCCATCCTCAGGCGCAACACCGGGGAGCTGTTTTTT

d_gene: .
abundance: .
j_gene: TRBJ2-7
v_gene: TRBV2
CDR3aa: CASSYPSREQYF
CDR3nt: TGTGCCAGCAGTTACCCCTCACGGGAGCAGTACTTC

d_gene: TRBD2
abundance: .
j_gene: TRBJ2-7
v_gene: TRBV10-3
CDR3aa: CAISENSGGFNF
CDR3nt: TGTGCCATCAGTGAGAATTCGGGGGGATTTAACTTC

d_gene: .
abundance: .
j_gene: TRBJ2-1
v_gene: TRBV5-6
CDR3aa: CASSLVYNEQFF
CDR3nt: TGTGCCAGCAGCCTAGTGTACAATGAGCAGTTCTTC

d_gene: .
abundance: once
j_gene: TRBJ2-5
v_gene: TRBV5-5
CDR3aa: CASSQTHGFQETQYF
CDR3nt: TGTGCCAGCAGCCAGACCCACGGTTTCCAAGAGACCCAGTACTTC

d_gene: .
abundance: .
j_gene: TRBJ2-3
v_gene: TRBV19
CDR3aa: CASSLAGVEAPQYF
CDR3nt: TGTGCCAGTAGCCTGGCTGGCGTAGAGGCTCCGCAGTATTTT

d_gene: TRBD1
abundance: .
j_gene: TRBJ1-2
v_gene: TRBV7-3
CDR3aa: CASSLTGQGTYGYTF
CDR3nt: TGTGCCAGCAGCTTAACGGGACAGGGTACCTATGGCTACACCTTC

d_gene: .
abundance: .
j_gene: TRBJ1-1
v_gene: TRBV29-1
CDR3aa: CSVDSLNTEAFF
CDR3nt: TGCAGCGTGGACAGCCTGAACACTGAAGCTTTCTTT

d_gene: .
abundance: .
j_gene: TRBJ1-1
v_gene: TRBV18
CDR3aa: CASSPSTETEAFF
CDR3nt: TGTGCCAGCTCACCATCGACGGAGACTGAAGCTTTCTTT

d_gene: TRBD1
abundance: .
j_gene: TRBJ2-5
v_gene: TRBV5-4
CDR3aa: CASSSVDRAQETQYF
CDR3nt: TGTGCCAGCAGCTCCGTAGACAGGGCCCAAGAGACCCAGTACTTC

d_gene: .
abundance: .
j_gene: TRBJ1-1
v_gene: TRBV7-9
CDR3aa: CASSPHLNTEAFF
CDR3nt: TGTGCCAGCAGCCCACACCTGAACACTGAAGCTTTCTTT

d_gene: TRBD2
abundance: .
j_gene: TRBJ2-1
v_gene: TRBV7-3
CDR3aa: CASSLKRTSGNEQFF
CDR3nt: TGTGCCAGCAGCTTAAAGCGGACTAGTGGAAATGAGCAGTTCTTC

d_gene: .
abundance: .
j_gene: TRBJ1-2
v_gene: TRBV18
CDR3aa: CASSHGEYGYTF
CDR3nt: TGTGCCAGCTCCCACGGGGAGTATGGCTACACCTTC

d_gene: TRBD1
abundance: .
j_gene: TRBJ1-2
v_gene: TRBV28
CDR3aa: CASSFPDRAHYGYTF
CDR3nt: TGTGCCAGCAGTTTCCCGGACAGGGCCCACTATGGCTACACCTTC

d_gene: .
abundance: .
j_gene: TRBJ1-1
v_gene: TRBV14
CDR3aa: CASSQMGGDTEAFF
CDR3nt: TGTGCCAGCAGCCAAATGGGGGGGGACACTGAAGCTTTCTTT

d_gene: .
abundance: .
j_gene: TRBJ1-6
v_gene: TRBV6-2/TRBV6-3
CDR3aa: CASSPREDSPLHF
CDR3nt: TGTGCCAGCAGTCCCCGGGAGGATTCACCCCTCCACTTT

d_gene: .
abundance: .
j_gene: TRBJ1-2
v_gene: TRBV12-3/TRBV12-4
CDR3aa: CASTRAGGYTF
CDR3nt: TGTGCCAGCACCCGAGCCGGAGGCTACACCTTC

d_gene: TRBD2
abundance: .
j_gene: TRBJ2-3
v_gene: TRBV27
CDR3aa: CASRRSGGATDTQYF
CDR3nt: TGTGCCAGCAGGAGGAGCGGGGGGGCCACAGATACGCAGTATTTT

d_gene: .
abundance: .
j_gene: TRBJ2-1
v_gene: TRBV7-9
CDR3aa: CASGRRGKNNEQFF
CDR3nt: TGTGCCAGCGGCCGGCGGGGTAAAAACAATGAGCAGTTCTTC

d_gene: TRBD1
abundance: .
j_gene: TRBJ1-2
v_gene: TRBV5-5
CDR3aa: CASSGSGGVIYGYTF
CDR3nt: TGTGCCAGCAGCGGATCAGGGGGCGTGATCTATGGCTACACCTTC

d_gene: .
abundance: .
j_gene: TRBJ1-5
v_gene: TRBV28
CDR3aa: CASSQGYYQPQHF
CDR3nt: TGTGCCAGCAGTCAGGGATATTATCAGCCCCAGCATTTT

d_gene: TRBD2
abundance: once
j_gene: TRBJ2-7
v_gene: TRBV9
CDR3aa: CASGEGGPYEQYF
CDR3nt: TGTGCCAGCGGGGAGGGAGGGCCCTACGAGCAGTACTTC

d_gene: TRBD1
abundance: .
j_gene: TRBJ2-5
v_gene: TRBV4-2
CDR3aa: CASSPRGQETQYF
CDR3nt: TGTGCCAGCAGCCCCAGGGGGCAAGAGACCCAGTACTTC

d_gene: .
abundance: .
j_gene: TRBJ2-1
v_gene: TRBV28
CDR3aa: CASSSLGLGGYNEQFF
CDR3nt: TGTGCCAGCAGTTCCCTGGGGCTTGGAGGCTACAATGAGCAGTTCTTC

d_gene: TRBD2
abundance: .
j_gene: TRBJ2-5
v_gene: TRBV4-3
CDR3aa: CASSLGLGRETQYF
CDR3nt: TGCGCCAGCAGCCTAGGACTAGGTCGAGAGACCCAGTACTTC

d_gene: .
abundance: .
j_gene: TRBJ1-6
v_gene: TRBV20-1
CDR3aa: CSGGGASLHF
CDR3nt: TGCAGTGGAGGGGGGGCATCCCTCCACTTT

d_gene: TRBD2
abundance: .
j_gene: TRBJ2-7
v_gene: TRBV15
CDR3aa: CATTKVGGLETYEQYF
CDR3nt: TGTGCCACCACCAAGGTGGGAGGGCTAGAAACCTACGAGCAGTACTTC

d_gene: .
abundance: .
j_gene: TRBJ2-3
v_gene: TRBV14
CDR3aa: CASSQIADTDTQYF
CDR3nt: TGTGCCAGCAGCCAGATAGCGGACACAGATACGCAGTATTTT

d_gene: .
abundance: .
j_gene: TRBJ1-1
v_gene: TRBV7-9
CDR3aa: CASSLAGGRVTEAFF
CDR3nt: TGTGCCAGCAGCTTAGCGGGCGGCAGGGTCACTGAAGCTTTCTTT

d_gene: .
abundance: once
j_gene: TRBJ1-4
v_gene: TRBV6-5
CDR3aa: CASSRGDATNEKLFF
CDR3nt: TGTGCCAGCTCGAGAGGGGATGCAACTAATGAAAAACTGTTTTTT

d_gene: .
abundance: few
j_gene: TRBJ2-1
v_gene: TRBV2
CDR3aa: CASSSVVEQFF
CDR3nt: TGTGCCAGCTCCTCAGTGGTTGAGCAGTTCTTC

d_gene: TRBD1
abundance: .
j_gene: TRBJ1-2
v_gene: TRBV19
CDR3aa: CASSLRAEGQGLPYGYTF
CDR3nt: TGTGCCAGTAGTCTCCGCGCCGAGGGACAGGGGCTCCCGTATGGCTACACCTTC

d_gene: .
abundance: .
j_gene: TRBJ1-1
v_gene: TRBV4-1
CDR3aa: CASSQGQYWGLNTEAFF
CDR3nt: TGCGCCAGCAGCCAAGGACAATATTGGGGGTTGAACACTGAAGCTTTCTTT

d_gene: TRBD1
abundance: .
j_gene: TRBJ1-5
v_gene: TRBV19
CDR3aa: CASSIRGQGLNQPQHF
CDR3nt: TGTGCCAGTAGTATACGGGGACAGGGCCTCAATCAGCCCCAGCATTTT

d_gene: .
abundance: .
j_gene: TRBJ1-1
v_gene: TRBV23-1
CDR3aa: CASSPGSGHHTEAFF
CDR3nt: TGCGCCAGCAGCCCGGGGTCGGGACACCACACTGAAGCTTTCTTT

d_gene: .
abundance: .
j_gene: TRBJ2-6
v_gene: TRBV4-3
CDR3aa: CASSPHTLGAGANVLTF
CDR3nt: TGCGCCAGCAGCCCCCATACGTTGGGGGCTGGGGCCAACGTCCTGACTTTC

d_gene: .
abundance: .
j_gene: TRBJ1-5
v_gene: TRBV4-1
CDR3aa: CASSSVGESQPQHF
CDR3nt: TGCGCCAGCAGCTCGGTCGGGGAAAGCCAGCCCCAGCATTTT

d_gene: .
abundance: .
j_gene: TRBJ2-3
v_gene: TRBV10-3
CDR3aa: CAIGPYREYGTDTQYF
CDR3nt: TGTGCCATCGGTCCCTACAGGGAATATGGGACAGATACGCAGTATTTT

d_gene: .
abundance: .
j_gene: TRBJ1-1
v_gene: TRBV6-5
CDR3aa: CASSYGGNTEAFF
CDR3nt: TGTGCCAGCAGTTATGGGGGGAACACTGAAGCTTTCTTT

d_gene: TRBD2
abundance: .
j_gene: TRBJ2-5
v_gene: TRBV24-1
CDR3aa: CATSDPGTSGRKTQYF
CDR3nt: TGTGCCACCAGTGATCCCGGGACTAGCGGGAGAAAGACCCAGTACTTC

d_gene: TRBD1
abundance: .
j_gene: TRBJ1-1
v_gene: TRBV5-1
CDR3aa: CASSRDRDEAFF
CDR3nt: TGCGCCAGCAGCCGAGACAGGGACGAAGCTTTCTTT

d_gene: .
abundance: .
j_gene: TRBJ2-7
v_gene: TRBV15
CDR3aa: CATSSIPGQQGYEQYF
CDR3nt: TGTGCCACCAGCAGCATCCCGGGACAACAAGGCTACGAGCAGTACTTC

d_gene: .
abundance: .
j_gene: TRBJ2-5
v_gene: TRBV5-5
CDR3aa: CASSLGLGVETQYF
CDR3nt: TGTGCCAGCAGCTTGGGGCTGGGGGTCGAGACCCAGTACTTC

d_gene: TRBD1
abundance: .
j_gene: TRBJ1-1
v_gene: TRBV29-1
CDR3aa: CSVRQGGSTEAFF
CDR3nt: TGCAGCGTTCGTCAGGGGGGAAGCACTGAAGCTTTCTTT

d_gene: .
abundance: few
j_gene: TRBJ2-1
v_gene: TRBV4-3
CDR3aa: CASSQDVGGGYNEQFF
CDR3nt: TGCGCCAGCAGCCAAGATGTAGGTGGGGGGTACAATGAGCAGTTCTTC

d_gene: .
abundance: .
j_gene: TRBJ2-7
v_gene: TRBV6-5
CDR3aa: CASSTTRYEQYF
CDR3nt: TGTGCCAGCAGTACCACACGTTACGAGCAGTACTTC